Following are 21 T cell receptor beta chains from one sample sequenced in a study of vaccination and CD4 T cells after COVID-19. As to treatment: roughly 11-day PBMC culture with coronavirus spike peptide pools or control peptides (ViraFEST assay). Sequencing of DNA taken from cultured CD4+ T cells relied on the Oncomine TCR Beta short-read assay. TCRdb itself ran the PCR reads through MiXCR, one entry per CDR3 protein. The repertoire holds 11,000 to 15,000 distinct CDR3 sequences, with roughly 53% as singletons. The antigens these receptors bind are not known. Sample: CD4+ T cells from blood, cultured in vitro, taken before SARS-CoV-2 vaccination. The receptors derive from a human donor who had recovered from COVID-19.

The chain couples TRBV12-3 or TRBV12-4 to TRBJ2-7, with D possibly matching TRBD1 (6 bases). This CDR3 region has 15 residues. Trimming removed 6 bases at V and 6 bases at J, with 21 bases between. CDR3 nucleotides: TGTGCCAGCAGCGCCGGGGCAGGGGCGTTGGGCGAGCAGTACTTC. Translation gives CASSAGAGALGEQYF.

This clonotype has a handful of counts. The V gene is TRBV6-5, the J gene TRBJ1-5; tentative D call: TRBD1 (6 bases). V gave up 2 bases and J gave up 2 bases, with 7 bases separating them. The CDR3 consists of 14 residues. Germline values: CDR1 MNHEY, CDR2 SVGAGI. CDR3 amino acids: CASSYAGGNQPQHF. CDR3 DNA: TGTGCCAGCAGTTACGCAGGGGGCAATCAGCCCCAGCATTTT.

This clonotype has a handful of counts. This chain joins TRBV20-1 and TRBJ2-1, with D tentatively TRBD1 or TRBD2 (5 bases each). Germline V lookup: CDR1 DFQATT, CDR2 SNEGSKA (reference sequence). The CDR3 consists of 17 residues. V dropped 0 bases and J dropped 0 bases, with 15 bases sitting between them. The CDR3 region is CSARDSGGVNSYNEQFF. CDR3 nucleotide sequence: TGCAGTGCTAGAGATTCTGGGGGAGTGAACTCCTACAATGAGCAGTTCTTC.

The CDR3: CSALGRTPYEQYF. For the CDR3, the DNA is TGCAGTGCTCTGGGGAGGACCCCCTACGAGCAGTACTTC. V and J are TRBV20-1 and TRBJ2-7, with a weak D call TRBD2 (6 bases). The CDR3 runs to 13 residues. The ends were cut back, 5 bases at V and 2 bases at J, with 13 bases in the middle. CDR1 and CDR2 (germline): DFQATT, SNEGSKA (reference sequence).

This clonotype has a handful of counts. The CDR3 sequence: CSARVAGARGDTQYF. CDR3 nucleotides: TGCAGTGCTAGAGTAGCGGGGGCAAGGGGAGATACGCAGTATTTT. V is TRBV20-1 and J is TRBJ2-3, with 9 bases identical to TRBD2. CDR3 length: 15 residues. The J segment lost 5 bases and the V segment lost 1 base, leaving 7 bases of the junction unmatched. Germline CDR1 is DFQATT and CDR2 is SNEGSKA (reference sequence).

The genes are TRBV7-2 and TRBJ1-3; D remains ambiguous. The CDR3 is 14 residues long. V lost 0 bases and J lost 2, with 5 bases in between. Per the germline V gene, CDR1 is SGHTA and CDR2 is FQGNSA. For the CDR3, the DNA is TGTGCCAGCAGCTTAGCAGTAGCTGGAAACACCATATATTTT. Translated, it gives CASSLAVAGNTIYF.

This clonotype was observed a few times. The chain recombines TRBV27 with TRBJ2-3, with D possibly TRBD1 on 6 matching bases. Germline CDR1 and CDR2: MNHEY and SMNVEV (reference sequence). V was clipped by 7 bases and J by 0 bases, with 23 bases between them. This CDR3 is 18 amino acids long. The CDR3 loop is CASKIYGQTPSSTDTQYF. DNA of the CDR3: TGTGCCAGCAAAATATACGGACAGACCCCATCTAGCACAGATACGCAGTATTTT.

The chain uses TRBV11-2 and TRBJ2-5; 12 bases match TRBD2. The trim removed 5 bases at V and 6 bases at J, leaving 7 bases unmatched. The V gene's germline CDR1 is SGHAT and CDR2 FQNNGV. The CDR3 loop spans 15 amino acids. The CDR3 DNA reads TGTGCCAGCAGCCCAGGGACTAGCGGGCTGAAGACCCAGTACTTC. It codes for CASSPGTSGLKTQYF.

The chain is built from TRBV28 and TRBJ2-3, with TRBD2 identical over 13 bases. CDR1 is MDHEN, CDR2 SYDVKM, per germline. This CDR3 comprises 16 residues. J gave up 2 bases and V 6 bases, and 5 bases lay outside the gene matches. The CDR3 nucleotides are TGTGCCAGCAGGACTAGCGGGAGGACGAACACAGATACGCAGTATTTT. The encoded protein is CASRTSGRTNTDTQYF.

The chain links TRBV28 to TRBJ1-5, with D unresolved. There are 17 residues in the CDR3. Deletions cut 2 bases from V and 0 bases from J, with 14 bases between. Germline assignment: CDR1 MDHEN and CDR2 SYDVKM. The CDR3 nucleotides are TGTGCCAGCAGTTTAGGCTACAGCTTATATAGCAATCAGCCCCAGCATTTT. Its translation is CASSLGYSLYSNQPQHF.

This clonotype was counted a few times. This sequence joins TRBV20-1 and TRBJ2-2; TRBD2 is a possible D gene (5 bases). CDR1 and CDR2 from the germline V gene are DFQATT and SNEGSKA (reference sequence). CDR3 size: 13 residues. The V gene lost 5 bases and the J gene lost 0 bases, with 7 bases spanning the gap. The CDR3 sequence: CSAPGTNTGELFF. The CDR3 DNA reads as TGCAGTGCTCCCGGGACGAACACCGGGGAGCTGTTTTTT.

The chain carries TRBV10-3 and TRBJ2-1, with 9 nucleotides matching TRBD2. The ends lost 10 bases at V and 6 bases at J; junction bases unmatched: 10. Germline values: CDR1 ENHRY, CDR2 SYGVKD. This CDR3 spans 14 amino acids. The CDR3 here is CATLVSGSGNEQFF. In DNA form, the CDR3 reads TGTGCCACCCTGGTTAGCGGGAGTGGCAATGAGCAGTTCTTC.

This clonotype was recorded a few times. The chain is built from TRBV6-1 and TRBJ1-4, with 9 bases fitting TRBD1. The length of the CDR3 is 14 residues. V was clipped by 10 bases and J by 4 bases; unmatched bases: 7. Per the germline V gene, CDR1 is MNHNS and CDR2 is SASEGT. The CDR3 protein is CAMGQGGDNEKLFF. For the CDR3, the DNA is TGTGCCATGGGACAGGGAGGGGATAATGAAAAACTGTTTTTT.

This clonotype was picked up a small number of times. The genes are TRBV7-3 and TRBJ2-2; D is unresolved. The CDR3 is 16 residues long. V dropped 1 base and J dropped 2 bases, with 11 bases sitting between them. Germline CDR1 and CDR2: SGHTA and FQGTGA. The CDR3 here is CASSLNARGNTGELFF. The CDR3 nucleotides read TGTGCCAGCAGCTTAAATGCCAGAGGAAACACCGGGGAGCTGTTTTTT.

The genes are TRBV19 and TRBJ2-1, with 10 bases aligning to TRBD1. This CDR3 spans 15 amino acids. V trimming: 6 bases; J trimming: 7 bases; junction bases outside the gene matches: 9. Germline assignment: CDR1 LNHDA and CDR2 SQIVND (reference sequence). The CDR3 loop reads CASSERQGALNEQFF. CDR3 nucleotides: TGTGCCAGTAGCGAGAGACAGGGGGCCTTAAATGAGCAGTTCTTC.

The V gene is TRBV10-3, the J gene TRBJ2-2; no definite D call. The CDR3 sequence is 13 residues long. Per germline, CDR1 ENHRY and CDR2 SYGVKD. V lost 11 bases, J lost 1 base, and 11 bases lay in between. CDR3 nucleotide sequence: TGTGCCGTCTCCTTAGAGAACACCGGGGAGCTGTTTTTT. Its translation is CAVSLENTGELFF.

This chain's CDR3 is CASSYSARGGEKLFF. The DNA of the CDR3 is TGTGCCAGCAGTTACTCAGCCAGGGGCGGTGAAAAACTGTTTTTT. The genes are TRBV6-5 and TRBJ1-4; possible D gene TRBD1, 6 bases. This CDR3 contains 15 residues. Trimming shortened V by 0 bases and J by 7 bases, and 12 bases separated the two germline ends. Germline CDR1 and CDR2: MNHEY and SVGAGI.

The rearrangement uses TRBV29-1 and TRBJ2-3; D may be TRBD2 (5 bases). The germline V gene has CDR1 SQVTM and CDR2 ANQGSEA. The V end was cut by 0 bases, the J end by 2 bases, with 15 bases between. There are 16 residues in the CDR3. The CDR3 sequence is CSVEDRAYGITDTQYF. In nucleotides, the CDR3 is TGCAGCGTTGAAGATCGGGCGTACGGGATCACAGATACGCAGTATTTT.

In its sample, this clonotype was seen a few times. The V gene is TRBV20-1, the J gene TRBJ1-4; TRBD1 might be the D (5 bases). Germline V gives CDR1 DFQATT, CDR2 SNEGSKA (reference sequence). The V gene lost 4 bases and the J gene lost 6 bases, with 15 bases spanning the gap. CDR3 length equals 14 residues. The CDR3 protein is CSAKTSLGDEKLFF. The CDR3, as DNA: TGCAGTGCTAAGACTTCTTTAGGGGATGAAAAACTGTTTTTT.

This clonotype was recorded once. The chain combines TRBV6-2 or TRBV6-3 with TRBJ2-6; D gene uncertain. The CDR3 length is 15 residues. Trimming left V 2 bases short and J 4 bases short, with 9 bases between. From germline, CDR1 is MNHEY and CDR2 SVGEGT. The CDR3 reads CASSYGKGGANVLTF. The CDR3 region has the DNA TGTGCCAGCAGTTACGGCAAGGGCGGGGCCAACGTCCTGACTTTC.

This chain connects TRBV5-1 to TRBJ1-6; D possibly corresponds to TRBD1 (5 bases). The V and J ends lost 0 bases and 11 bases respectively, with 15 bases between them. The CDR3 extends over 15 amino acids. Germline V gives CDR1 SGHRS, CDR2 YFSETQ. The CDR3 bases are TGCGCCAGCAGCTTGGGAGGGACGGGAGAGCCACCCCTCCACTTT. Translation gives CASSLGGTGEPPLHF.